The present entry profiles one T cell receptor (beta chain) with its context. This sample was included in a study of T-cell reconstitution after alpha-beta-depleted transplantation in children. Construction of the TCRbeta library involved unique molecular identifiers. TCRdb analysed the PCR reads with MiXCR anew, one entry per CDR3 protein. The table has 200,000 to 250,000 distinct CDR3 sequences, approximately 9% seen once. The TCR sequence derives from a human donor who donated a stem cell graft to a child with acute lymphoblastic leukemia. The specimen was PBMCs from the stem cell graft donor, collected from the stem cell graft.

In DNA, the CDR3 is TGCGCCAGCAGCTCCAGTGGGGCAGTAACTAATGAAAAACTGTTTTTT. Its protein is CASSSSGAVTNEKLFF. The J gene is TRBJ1-4, the V gene TRBV5-1; tentatively, D is TRBD1 (5 bases). This CDR3 is built from 16 residues. Germline CDR1 reads SGHRS; CDR2 reads YFSETQ. Trimming took 3 bases from V and 1 from J, leaving 13 bases between them.